This is a list of T cell receptor beta chains from one sample in a study of PD-1 blockade in classical Hodgkin lymphoma. Only in-frame clones appear in the TCRdb table, and some are missing; sequencing was by immunoSEQ multiplex PCR. The table has under 40,000 clones, roughly nine tenths seen once. Sample: CD4+ T cells from blood. These receptors all come from a human donor with classical Hodgkin lymphoma. Both conserved end residues are part of each CDR3. The D gene is left open where the match is weak. Expanded clones get a size class; other rows say once, few or many, or leave the size out.

D gene | clone size | J gene | V gene | CDR3 DNA | CDR3 protein
- | - | TRBJ1-1 | TRBV5-1 | TGCGCCAGCAGCTTGGATTCGGGGGGCACTGAAGCTTTCTTT | CASSLDSGGTEAFF
- | - | TRBJ2-2 | TRBV7-8 | TGTGCCAGCAGCTTAGCTTTTAGCGGGAACACCGGGGAGCTGTTTTTT | CASSLAFSGNTGELFF
- | - | TRBJ2-1 | TRBV4-1 | TGCGCCAGCGCCTCCCCGGTTTCCTACAATGAGCAGTTCTTC | CASASPVSYNEQFF
TRBD2 | - | TRBJ2-3 | TRBV5-4 | TGTGCCAGCAGCCCCTCCCCCAGCGGGAGAGGAGATACGCAGTATTTT | CASSPSPSGRGDTQYF
TRBD2 | few | TRBJ2-5 | TRBV2 | TGTGCCAGCAGTGGACTAGCGGACCCCCACTTC | CASSGLADPHF
- | once | TRBJ1-1 | TRBV7-8 | TGTGCCAGCAGCTTACCTGTGGGGCCTTTGACTGAAGCTTTCTTT | CASSLPVGPLTEAFF
TRBD1 | - | TRBJ1-4 | TRBV15 | TGTGCCACCAGCGCCCCCGGGACAGGGAGTGAAAAACTGTTTTTT | CATSAPGTGSEKLFF
- | - | TRBJ2-1 | TRBV25-1 | TGTGCCAGCATCTCGGATGGGGGGAGTTATGAGCAGTTCTTC | CASISDGGSYEQFF
- | once | TRBJ1-1 | TRBV28 | TGTGCCAGCAGTTCCCTGGCAAACACTGAAGCTTTCTTT | CASSSLANTEAFF
- | - | TRBJ2-1 | TRBV10-1 | TGCGCCAGCAAGGAACCCACCCACAATGAGCAGTTCTTC | CASKEPTHNEQFF
- | - | TRBJ2-1 | TRBV11-2 | TGTGCCAGCAGCTTGGGTGTAAACAATGAGCAGTTCTTC | CASSLGVNNEQFF
- | - | TRBJ1-2 | TRBV9 | TGTGCCAGCAGCCCCGCCGGGTTCGGGGTCGGGCTTTATGGCTACACCTTC | CASSPAGFGVGLYGYTF
- | - | TRBJ2-1 | TRBV7-9 | TGTGCCAGCAGCTTAGAGGGACGGCGAATCCCAGCCTACAATGAGCAGTTCTTC | CASSLEGRRIPAYNEQFF
TRBD2 | once | TRBJ2-1 | TRBV5-1 | TGCGCCAGCAGCTTGGCCGCGGGAGCCTACAATGAGCAGTTCTTC | CASSLAAGAYNEQFF
- | - | TRBJ2-5 | TRBV7-9 | TGTGCCAGCAGCATCTTACAGGTTCAAGAGACCCAGTACTTC | CASSILQVQETQYF
- | - | TRBJ1-1 | TRBV11-3 | TGTGCCAGCAGCTTAGATTGGTGGACGGGGAACACTGAAGCTTTCTTT | CASSLDWWTGNTEAFF
- | - | TRBJ1-2 | TRBV6-4 | TGTGCCAGCAGTGACTCTTGGGGAAACTATGGCTACACCTTC | CASSDSWGNYGYTF